The rows below give T cell receptor beta chains drawn from one sample of a study of T cells after yellow fever vaccination. From the 5' RACE reads, TCRdb called clonotypes with MiXCR, one entry per CDR3 protein. The sample holds about 58,000 distinct CDR3 sequences, 5.7% seen once. The material was PBMCs, either bulk or a sorted T-cell subset (CD4+, CD8+, memory, or dextramer-sorted; not recorded which), obtained on the day of the yellow fever booster vaccination. These receptors all stem from a man aged 18-30 years who received the YFV17D yellow fever vaccine. The CDR3 runs from the conserved cysteine through the conserved F or W. The order of the fields is J gene, D gene, CDR3 length, V gene, clone size, CDR3 protein, CDR3 DNA. A D gene is named only where the DNA matches it firmly. Some rows have no size entry. The others give once, few or many, or a class for an expanded clone.

j_gene: TRBJ2-6
d_gene: -
len: 13
v_gene: TRBV19
abundance: -
CDR3aa: CASLGAGANVLTF
CDR3nt: TGTGCCAGCCTGGGGGCAGGGGCCAACGTCCTGACTTTC

j_gene: TRBJ2-2
d_gene: -
len: 12
v_gene: TRBV10-3
abundance: many
CDR3aa: CAIKTGPGELFF
CDR3nt: TGTGCCATCAAAACAGGGCCCGGGGAGCTGTTTTTT

j_gene: TRBJ2-7
d_gene: -
len: 13
v_gene: TRBV20-1
abundance: many
CDR3aa: CSASQGGGYEQYF
CDR3nt: TGCAGTGCTAGTCAGGGTGGAGGGTACGAGCAGTACTTC

j_gene: TRBJ2-1
d_gene: TRBD1
len: 11
v_gene: TRBV7-9
abundance: -
CDR3aa: CASTRGNEQFF
CDR3nt: TGTGCCAGCACCAGGGGGAATGAGCAGTTCTTC

j_gene: TRBJ1-5
d_gene: -
len: 13
v_gene: TRBV20-1
abundance: few
CDR3aa: CSANRDSNQPQHF
CDR3nt: TGCAGTGCTAACAGGGATAGCAATCAGCCCCAGCATTTT

j_gene: TRBJ2-5
d_gene: TRBD2
len: 15
v_gene: TRBV18
abundance: many
CDR3aa: CASSKGTSGLETQYF
CDR3nt: TGTGCCAGCTCAAAGGGAACTAGCGGCTTGGAGACCCAGTACTTC

j_gene: TRBJ2-7
d_gene: -
len: 13
v_gene: TRBV7-6
abundance: many
CDR3aa: CASSLAQTYEQYF
CDR3nt: TGTGCCAGCAGCTTAGCACAGACCTACGAGCAGTACTTC

j_gene: TRBJ2-2
d_gene: -
len: 13
v_gene: TRBV13
abundance: many
CDR3aa: CASSLRRNGELFF
CDR3nt: TGTGCCAGCAGCTTGCGACGTAACGGGGAGCTGTTTTTT

j_gene: TRBJ2-2
d_gene: -
len: 14
v_gene: TRBV9
abundance: -
CDR3aa: CASSVEGETGELFF
CDR3nt: TGTGCCAGCAGCGTAGAAGGTGAAACCGGGGAGCTGTTTTTT

j_gene: TRBJ2-3
d_gene: TRBD1
len: 14
v_gene: TRBV30
abundance: -
CDR3aa: CAWSATGRTDTQYF
CDR3nt: TGTGCCTGGAGTGCGACAGGGCGTACAGATACGCAGTATTTT

j_gene: TRBJ2-5
d_gene: TRBD1
len: 15
v_gene: TRBV4-3
abundance: few
CDR3aa: CASSQDPGGQETQYF
CDR3nt: TGCGCCAGCAGCCAAGATCCAGGGGGCCAAGAGACCCAGTACTTC

j_gene: TRBJ2-5
d_gene: TRBD1
len: 16
v_gene: TRBV30
abundance: many
CDR3aa: CAWRTKGANLQETQYF
CDR3nt: TGTGCCTGGAGGACGAAGGGGGCGAACCTACAAGAGACCCAGTACTTC

j_gene: TRBJ2-7
d_gene: -
len: 14
v_gene: TRBV6-5
abundance: many
CDR3aa: CASSRTSTVYEQYF
CDR3nt: TGTGCCAGCAGTAGAACCTCGACGGTATACGAGCAGTACTTC

j_gene: TRBJ1-4
d_gene: -
len: 14
v_gene: TRBV2
abundance: few
CDR3aa: CASSPTGQNEKLFF
CDR3nt: TGTGCCAGCAGCCCTACAGGACAGAATGAAAAACTGTTTTTT

j_gene: TRBJ1-5
d_gene: TRBD1
len: 18
v_gene: TRBV24-1
abundance: -
CDR3aa: CATSETGTGEYSNQPQHF
CDR3nt: TGTGCCACCAGTGAAACCGGGACAGGGGAATATAGCAATCAGCCCCAGCATTTT

j_gene: TRBJ2-3
d_gene: TRBD1
len: 17
v_gene: TRBV24-1
abundance: many
CDR3aa: CATGDSGTATSTDTQYF
CDR3nt: TGTGCCACCGGAGACTCAGGGACAGCTACTAGCACAGATACGCAGTATTTT

j_gene: TRBJ2-4
d_gene: -
len: 16
v_gene: TRBV7-2
abundance: many
CDR3aa: CASSLSFGGRKNIQYF
CDR3nt: TGTGCCAGCAGCTTAAGCTTCGGGGGCAGAAAAAACATTCAGTACTTC

j_gene: TRBJ2-5
d_gene: TRBD2
len: 14
v_gene: TRBV6-2/TRBV6-3
abundance: few
CDR3aa: CASKLAGPREAQYF
CDR3nt: TGTGCCAGCAAACTAGCGGGGCCGAGGGAGGCCCAGTACTTC

j_gene: TRBJ2-3
d_gene: TRBD1
len: 15
v_gene: TRBV5-1
abundance: many
CDR3aa: CASSHRDRGTDTQYF
CDR3nt: TGCGCCAGCAGCCACCGGGACAGGGGCACAGATACGCAGTATTTT

j_gene: TRBJ1-2
d_gene: -
len: 15
v_gene: TRBV27
abundance: few
CDR3aa: CASSPRTVANYGYTF
CDR3nt: TGTGCCAGCAGTCCGAGGACAGTTGCCAACTATGGCTACACCTTC

j_gene: TRBJ2-3
d_gene: TRBD2
len: 16
v_gene: TRBV5-6
abundance: few
CDR3aa: CASRLDAGGWVDTQYF
CDR3nt: TGTGCCAGCAGACTGGATGCGGGGGGCTGGGTAGATACGCAGTATTTT

j_gene: TRBJ1-2
d_gene: TRBD1
len: 13
v_gene: TRBV11-2
abundance: -
CDR3aa: CASNPGGVEGYTF
CDR3nt: TGTGCCAGCAACCCAGGGGGGGTAGAGGGCTACACCTTC

j_gene: TRBJ1-6
d_gene: -
len: 18
v_gene: TRBV5-7
abundance: few
CDR3aa: CASSCAINLTGSNSPLHF
CDR3nt: TGTGCCAGCAGCTGCGCCATCAACTTAACAGGGTCAAATTCACCCCTCCACTTT

j_gene: TRBJ2-1
d_gene: -
len: 12
v_gene: TRBV12-3/TRBV12-4
abundance: many
CDR3aa: CASWGLYNEQFF
CDR3nt: TGTGCCAGCTGGGGACTCTACAATGAGCAGTTCTTC

j_gene: TRBJ2-5
d_gene: TRBD1
len: 13
v_gene: TRBV12-3/TRBV12-4
abundance: -
CDR3aa: CASRTGQGETQYF
CDR3nt: TGTGCCAGCAGGACGGGACAGGGAGAGACCCAGTACTTC

j_gene: TRBJ2-1
d_gene: -
len: 16
v_gene: TRBV6-5
abundance: many
CDR3aa: CASSLQGSMTYNEQFF
CDR3nt: TGTGCCAGCAGTCTCCAGGGTTCAATGACCTACAATGAGCAGTTCTTC

j_gene: TRBJ1-4
d_gene: -
len: 13
v_gene: TRBV11-2
abundance: few
CDR3aa: CASSSGGNEKLFF
CDR3nt: TGTGCCAGCAGCTCCGGGGGAAATGAAAAACTGTTTTTT

j_gene: TRBJ2-7
d_gene: -
len: 13
v_gene: TRBV5-1
abundance: few
CDR3aa: CASSEGPGYEQYF
CDR3nt: TGCGCCAGCAGCGAGGGGCCTGGCTACGAGCAGTACTTC